This T cell receptor (beta chain) is drawn from a study of long-term antiretroviral therapy in people with HIV. In regard to this clone: Its antigen is undetermined.

With 2 bases removed from V and 8 bases from J, the gap between germline ends came to 13 bases. This CDR3 region has 14 residues. Germline V gives CDR1 SGHRS, CDR2 YFSETQ. The run of the v3.0 immunoSEQ assay was at survey level. Produced via immunoSEQ multiplex PCR; TCRdb's table is partial and in-frame only. The data contain just under 40,000 clones, roughly 90% of them singletons. Study-wide results and limits: ART was followed by higher diversity that remained below transplant donor controls.

The chain links TRBV5-1 to TRBJ1-4; a weak D match, TRBD1 (5 bases). The receptor comes from a woman between 18 and 29 years old with HIV. The material was unsorted PBMCs, obtained just before starting antiretroviral therapy. The CDR3 spells CASSLSGFAEKLFF. The CDR3 nucleotides are TGCGCCAGCAGCTTATCAGGGTTCGCGGAAAAACTGTTTTTT.